These 18 T cell receptor beta chains were all obtained from the same sample, sequenced in a study of early T cells in non-severe SARS-CoV-2 infection (dated by TCRdb to the early 2020s). Libraries were made using 5' RACE. Sequencing was carried out with a NextSeq 500. The raw public reads went through TCRdb reprocessing: fastp at Q25, MiXCR clone calling, in-frame beta chains kept. Rows merge per CDR3 protein into single entries with the most common DNA and genes. The sample contains some 98,000 distinct CDR3 sequences, 9.5% to 12% of them found a single time. The ten largest clonotypes hold 4% to 5.5% of the sample. Sequencing was done on a sample of whole blood. The receptors originated from an adult who was a healthcare worker with PCR-confirmed SARS-CoV-2 infection or an uninfected control (not recorded which).

This clonotype came up many times. Here the CDR3 reads CASTAAWDRSYEQYF. The CDR3 DNA reads as TGTGCCAGTACGGCAGCCTGGGACCGCTCCTACGAGCAGTACTTC. The chain carries TRBV19 and TRBJ2-7, with D perhaps being TRBD1 or TRBD2 (5 bases each). Germline assignment: CDR1 LNHDA and CDR2 SQIVND (reference sequence). This CDR3 is built from 15 residues. V was trimmed by 7 bases and J by 0 bases, leaving 16 bases between them.

The chain is built from TRBV3-1 and TRBJ2-7; 7 bases match TRBD1. Germline V gene data show CDR1 as LGHDT and CDR2 as YNNKEL (reference sequence). V shed 5 bases and J 3 bases; nucleotides not matched to a gene: 10. The CDR3 runs 15 residues. In DNA, the CDR3 is TGTGCCAGCAGCAGGGACAGACTTGGCTTCTACGAGCAGTACTTC. It codes for CASSRDRLGFYEQYF.

This clonotype was recorded many times. The chain combines TRBV28 with TRBJ2-7, with D possibly being TRBD1 (5 bases). Between the trimmed V and J ends, which lost 5 bases and 2 bases, there was a span of 7 bases. CDR1 is MDHEN and CDR2 is SYDVKM in the germline V gene. This CDR3 is 12 amino acids long. CDR3 loop: CASSQQAYEQYF. Written as DNA, the CDR3 is TGTGCCAGCAGTCAACAGGCCTACGAGCAGTACTTC.

The chain carries TRBV7-6 and TRBJ2-3, with D hard to call. This CDR3 spans 15 amino acids. V lost 4 bases and J lost 0, with 11 bases in between. The germline V gene has CDR1 SGHVS and CDR2 FNYEAQ. CDR3 DNA: TGTGCCAGCAGCTCCGCCCAGCTCAGCACAGATACGCAGTATTTT. Its translation: CASSSAQLSTDTQYF.

This chain uses TRBV29-1 with TRBJ2-3, with D perhaps matching TRBD1 (5 bases). CDR1 and CDR2 (germline): SQVTM, ANQGSEA. Trimming took 5 bases from V and 1 from J, leaving 13 bases between them. This CDR3 has 14 amino acids. CDR3 coding DNA: TGCAGCGTTCTTAGGGTACAGGGCACAGATACGCAGTATTTT. This codes for CSVLRVQGTDTQYF.

V and J are TRBV6-2 or TRBV6-3 and TRBJ2-3; the match to TRBD1 covers 10 bases. CDR3 length: 13 amino acids. Germline loops: CDR1 MNHEY, CDR2 SVGEGT. Trimming cost V 8 bases and J 4 bases; bases outside gene matches: 3. The CDR3 DNA sequence: TGTGCCAGCGGCGGGACAGGGGCAGATACGCAGTATTTT. As protein: CASGGTGADTQYF.

This clonotype was detected only a few times. The rearrangement uses TRBV5-8 and TRBJ1-3; TRBD1 agrees at 7 bases. Trimming took 2 bases from V and 6 from J; bases not matched to a gene: 17. The germline V gene encodes CDR1 SGHTS and CDR2 YDEGEE. The CDR3 totals 18 residues. The CDR3 spells CASSLVRDRRLLENTIYF. Here the CDR3 DNA reads TGTGCCAGCAGCTTAGTCCGGGACAGAAGACTTCTGGAAAACACCATATATTTT.

This clonotype was counted a few times. The chain recombines TRBV3-1 with TRBJ1-6, with a tentative D call TRBD1 (5 bases). Germline CDR1 LGHDT, CDR2 YNNKEL (reference sequence). V was trimmed by 0 bases and J by 8 bases, leaving 14 bases between them. The CDR3 is 16 residues long. CDR3 amino acids: CASSQDATGDDSPLHF. The DNA for the CDR3 is TGTGCCAGCAGCCAAGATGCTACAGGAGATGATTCACCCCTCCACTTT.

This clonotype was seen ten or more times. The rearrangement uses TRBV2 and TRBJ1-4; the D is unclear. This CDR3 comprises 14 residues. Germline lookup yields CDR1 SNHLY and CDR2 FYNNEI. Trimming removed 6 bases at V and 0 bases at J, with 8 bases between. CDR3 in DNA: TGTGCCAGCAGAAAACGGTCAACTAATGAAAAACTGTTTTTT. Amino acids: CASRKRSTNEKLFF.

Only a few counts were recorded for this clonotype. J is TRBJ2-2 and V is TRBV7-3; D might be TRBD1 or TRBD2, each matching 5 bases. Germline-derived CDR1 and CDR2 are SGHTA and FQGTGA. Trimming cost V 5 bases and J 5 bases, with 9 bases left between them. CDR3 size: 13 residues. The CDR3 nucleotides are TGTGCCAGCAGCCGAGGGGTAACCGGGGAGCTGTTTTTT. This translates into CASSRGVTGELFF.

This clonotype was picked up a small number of times. The chain uses TRBV2 and TRBJ2-3; D is undetermined. The CDR3 runs 15 residues. Trimming left V 0 bases short and J 3 bases short, with 10 bases between. CDR1 is SNHLY and CDR2 is FYNNEI in the germline V gene. The CDR3 DNA is TGTGCCAGCAGTGAAGCACGGATAGGAACAGATACGCAGTATTTT. Protein: CASSEARIGTDTQYF.

This clonotype was picked up many times. The chain is built from TRBV7-2 and TRBJ2-7, with D perhaps TRBD2 (6 bases). The V gene's germline CDR1 is SGHTA and CDR2 FQGNSA. Deletions cut 2 bases from V and 2 bases from J, with 10 bases between. The CDR3 loop spans 14 amino acids. The CDR3 region has the DNA TGTGCCAGCAGCTTACTGGGGGGTACCTACGAGCAGTACTTC. Translating gives CASSLLGGTYEQYF. Drawing the rest from reference TRBV7-2 and TRBJ2-7, the complete variable domain is GAGVSQSPSNKVTEKGKDVELRCDPISGHTALYWYRQSLGQGLEFLIYFQGNSAPDKSGLPSDRFSAERTGGSVSTLTIQRTQQEDSAVYLCASSLLGGTYEQYFGPGTRLTVT.

This clonotype occurred a few times. V is TRBV21-1 and J is TRBJ1-6. TRBV21-1 constitutes a pseudogene. The CDR3 extends over 16 amino acids. CDR3 nucleotides: TGTGCCAGCAGCAAATTCGGATTTACACATAATTCACCCCTCCACTTT. This translates into CASSKFGFTHNSPLHF.

This clonotype was observed a few times. The chain links TRBV28 to TRBJ2-3; D might be TRBD2 (6 bases). CDR3 length: 13 amino acids. The V gene lost 8 bases and the J gene lost 4 bases, with 13 bases spanning the gap. Germline V CDR1 and CDR2: MDHEN, SYDVKM. The CDR3 protein is CASRGTMADTQYF. In DNA, the CDR3 is TGTGCCAGCCGCGGGACGATGGCAGATACGCAGTATTTT.

The rearrangement joins TRBV4-2 to TRBJ1-5; weak D call: TRBD1 (6 bases). V lost 4 bases to trimming and J lost 5 bases, with 15 bases between them. From germline, CDR1 is LGHNA and CDR2 YNFKEQ. The CDR3 contains 15 residues. CDR3 loop: CASSLYRGQDQPQHF. CDR3 DNA: TGTGCCAGCAGCCTCTACCGGGGGCAGGATCAGCCCCAGCATTTT.

V is TRBV7-9 and J is TRBJ1-3; 11 nucleotides align to TRBD1. After removal of 5 bases from V and 3 bases from J, the junction contained 12 bases not matched to a gene. The CDR3 has 18 residues. The germline CDR1 and CDR2 sequences are SEHNR and FQNEAQ (reference sequence). CDR3 region: CASSLSPGTGGNGNTIYF. The DNA for the CDR3 is TGTGCCAGCAGCCTATCCCCCGGGACAGGGGGTAATGGAAACACCATATATTTT.

At least ten counts were recorded for this clonotype. The gene calls are TRBV27 and TRBJ2-7, with 7 bases identical to TRBD2. Germline V lookup: CDR1 MNHEY, CDR2 SMNVEV (reference sequence). The ends lost 4 bases at V and 4 bases at J; junction bases unmatched: 10. The CDR3 has 15 residues. The CDR3 DNA is TGTGCCAGCAGTTGGGGCGGCGGGAGTAGTTACGAGCAGTACTTC. This codes for CASSWGGGSSYEQYF.

Only a few counts were recorded for this clonotype. The chain has TRBV5-1 and TRBJ2-1; TRBD2 matches 11 bases. Germline values: CDR1 SGHRS, CDR2 YFSETQ. V lost 5 bases, J lost 0 bases, and 7 bases stayed unmatched. This CDR3 contains 17 residues. The chain's CDR3 is CASRVGLAGISYNEQFF. For the CDR3, the DNA is TGCGCCAGCAGGGTAGGACTAGCGGGCATCTCCTACAATGAGCAGTTCTTC.